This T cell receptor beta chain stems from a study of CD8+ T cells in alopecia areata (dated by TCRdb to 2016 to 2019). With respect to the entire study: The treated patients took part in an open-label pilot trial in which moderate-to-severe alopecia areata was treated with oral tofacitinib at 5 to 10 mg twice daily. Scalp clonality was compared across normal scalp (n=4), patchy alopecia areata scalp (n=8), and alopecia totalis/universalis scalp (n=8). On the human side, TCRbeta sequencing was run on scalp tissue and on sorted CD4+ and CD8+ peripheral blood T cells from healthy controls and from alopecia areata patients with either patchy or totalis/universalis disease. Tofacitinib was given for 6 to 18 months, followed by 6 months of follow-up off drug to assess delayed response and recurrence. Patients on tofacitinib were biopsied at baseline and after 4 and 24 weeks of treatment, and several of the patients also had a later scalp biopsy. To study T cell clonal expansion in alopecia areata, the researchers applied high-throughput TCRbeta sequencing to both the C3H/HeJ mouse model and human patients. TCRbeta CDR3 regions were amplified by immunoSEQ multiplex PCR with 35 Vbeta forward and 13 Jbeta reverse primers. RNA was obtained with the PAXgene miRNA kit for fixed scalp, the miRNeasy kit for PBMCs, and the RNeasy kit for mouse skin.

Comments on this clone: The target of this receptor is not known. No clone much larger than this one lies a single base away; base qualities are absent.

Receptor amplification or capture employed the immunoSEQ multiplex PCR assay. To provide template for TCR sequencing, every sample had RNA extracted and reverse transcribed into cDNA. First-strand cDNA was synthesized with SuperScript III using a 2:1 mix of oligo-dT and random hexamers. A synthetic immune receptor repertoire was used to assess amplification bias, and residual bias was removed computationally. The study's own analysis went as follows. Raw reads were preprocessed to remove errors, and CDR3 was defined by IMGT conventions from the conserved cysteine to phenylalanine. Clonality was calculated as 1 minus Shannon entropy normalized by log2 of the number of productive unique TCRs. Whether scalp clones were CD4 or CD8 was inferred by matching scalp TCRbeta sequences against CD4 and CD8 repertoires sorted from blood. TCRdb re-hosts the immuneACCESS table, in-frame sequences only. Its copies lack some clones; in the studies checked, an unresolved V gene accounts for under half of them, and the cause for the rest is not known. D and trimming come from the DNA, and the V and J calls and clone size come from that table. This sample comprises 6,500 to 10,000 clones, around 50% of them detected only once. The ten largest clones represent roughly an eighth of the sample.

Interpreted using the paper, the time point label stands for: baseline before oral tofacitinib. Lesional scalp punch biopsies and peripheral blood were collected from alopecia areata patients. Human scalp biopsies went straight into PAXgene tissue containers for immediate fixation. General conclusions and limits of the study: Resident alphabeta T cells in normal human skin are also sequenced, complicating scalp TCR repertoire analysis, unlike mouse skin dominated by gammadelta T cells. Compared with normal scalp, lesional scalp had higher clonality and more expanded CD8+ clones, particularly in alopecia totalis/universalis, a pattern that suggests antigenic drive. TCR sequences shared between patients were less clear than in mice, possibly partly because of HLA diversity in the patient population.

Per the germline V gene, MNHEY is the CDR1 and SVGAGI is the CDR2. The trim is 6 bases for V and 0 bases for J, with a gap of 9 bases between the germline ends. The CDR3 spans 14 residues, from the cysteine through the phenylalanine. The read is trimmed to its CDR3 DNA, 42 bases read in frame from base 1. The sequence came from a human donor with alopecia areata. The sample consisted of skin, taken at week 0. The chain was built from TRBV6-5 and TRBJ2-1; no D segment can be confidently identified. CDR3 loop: CASRMESSYNEQFF. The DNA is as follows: TGTGCCAGCAGAATGGAGAGCTCCTACAATGAGCAGTTCTTC.